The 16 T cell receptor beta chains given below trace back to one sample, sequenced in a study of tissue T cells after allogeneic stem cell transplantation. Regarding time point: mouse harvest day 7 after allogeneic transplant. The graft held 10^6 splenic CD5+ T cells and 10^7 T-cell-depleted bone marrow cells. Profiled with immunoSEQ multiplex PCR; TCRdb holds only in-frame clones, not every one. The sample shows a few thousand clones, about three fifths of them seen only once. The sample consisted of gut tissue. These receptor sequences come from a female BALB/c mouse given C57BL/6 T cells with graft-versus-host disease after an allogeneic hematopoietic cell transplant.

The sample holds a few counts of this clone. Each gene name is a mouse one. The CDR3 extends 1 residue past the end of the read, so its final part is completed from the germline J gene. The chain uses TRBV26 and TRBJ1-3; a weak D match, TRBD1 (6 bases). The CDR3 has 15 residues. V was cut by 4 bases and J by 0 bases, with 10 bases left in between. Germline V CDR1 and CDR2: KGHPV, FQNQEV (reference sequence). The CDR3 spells CASSQGQNSGNTLYF. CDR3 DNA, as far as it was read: TGTGCCAGCAGTCAGGGACAAAATTCTGGAAATACGCTCTAT.

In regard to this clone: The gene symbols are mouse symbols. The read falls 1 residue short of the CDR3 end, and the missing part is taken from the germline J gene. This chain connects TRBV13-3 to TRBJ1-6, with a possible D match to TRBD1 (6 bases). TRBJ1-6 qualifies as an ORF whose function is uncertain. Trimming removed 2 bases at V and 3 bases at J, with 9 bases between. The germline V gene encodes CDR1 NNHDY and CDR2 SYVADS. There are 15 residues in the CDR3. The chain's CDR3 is CASSDTGIYNSPLYF. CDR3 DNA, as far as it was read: TGTGCCAGCAGTGACACAGGGATCTATAATTCGCCCCTCTAC.

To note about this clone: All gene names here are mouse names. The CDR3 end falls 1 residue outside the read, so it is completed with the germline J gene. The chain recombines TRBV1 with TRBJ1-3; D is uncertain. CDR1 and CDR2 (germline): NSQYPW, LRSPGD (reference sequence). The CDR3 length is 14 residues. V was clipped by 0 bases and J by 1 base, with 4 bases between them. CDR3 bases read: TGCACCTGCAGTGCAGACCAGTCTGGAAATACGCTCTAT. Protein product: CTCSADQSGNTLY. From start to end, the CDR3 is CTCSADQSGNTLYF.

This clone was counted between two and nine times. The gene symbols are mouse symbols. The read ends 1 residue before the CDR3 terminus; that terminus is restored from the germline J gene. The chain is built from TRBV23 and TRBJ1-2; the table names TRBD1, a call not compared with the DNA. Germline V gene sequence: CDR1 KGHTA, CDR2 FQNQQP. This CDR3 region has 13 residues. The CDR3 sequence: CSSSPGQNSDYTF. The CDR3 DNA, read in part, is TGCTCCAGCAGTCCGGGACAAAACTCCGACTACACC.

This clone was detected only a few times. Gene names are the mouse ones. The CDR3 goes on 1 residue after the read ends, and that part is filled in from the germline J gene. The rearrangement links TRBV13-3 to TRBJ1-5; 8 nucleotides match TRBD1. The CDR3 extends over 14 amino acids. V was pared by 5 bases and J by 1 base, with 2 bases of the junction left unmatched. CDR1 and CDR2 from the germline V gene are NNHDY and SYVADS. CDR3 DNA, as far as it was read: TGTGCCAGCAGCGACAGGGGAAACAACCAGGCTCCGCTT. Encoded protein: CASSDRGNNQAPL. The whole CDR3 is CASSDRGNNQAPLF. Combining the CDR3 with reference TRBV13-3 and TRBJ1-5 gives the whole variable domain EAAVTQSPRSKVAVTGGKVTLSCHQTNNHDYMYWYRQDTGHGLRLIHYSYVADSTEKGDIPDGYKASRPSQENFSLILELASLSQTAVYFCASSDRGNNQAPLFGEGTRLSVL.

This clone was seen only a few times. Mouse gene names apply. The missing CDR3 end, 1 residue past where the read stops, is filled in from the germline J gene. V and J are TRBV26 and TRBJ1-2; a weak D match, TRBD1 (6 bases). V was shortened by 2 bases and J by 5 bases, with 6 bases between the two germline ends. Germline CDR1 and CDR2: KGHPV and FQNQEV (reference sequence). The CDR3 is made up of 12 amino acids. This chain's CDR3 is CASSLDRSDYTF. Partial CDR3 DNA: TGTGCCAGCAGTCTGGACAGGTCCGACTACACC.

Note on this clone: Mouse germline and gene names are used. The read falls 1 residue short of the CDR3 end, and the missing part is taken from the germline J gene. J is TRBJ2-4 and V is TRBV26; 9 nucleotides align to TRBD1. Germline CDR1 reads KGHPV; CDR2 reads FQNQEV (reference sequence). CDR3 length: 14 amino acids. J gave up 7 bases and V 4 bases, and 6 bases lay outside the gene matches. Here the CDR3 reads CASSPGQGQYTLYF. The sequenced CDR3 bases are TGTGCCAGCAGTCCGGGACAGGGACAGTACACCTTGTAC.

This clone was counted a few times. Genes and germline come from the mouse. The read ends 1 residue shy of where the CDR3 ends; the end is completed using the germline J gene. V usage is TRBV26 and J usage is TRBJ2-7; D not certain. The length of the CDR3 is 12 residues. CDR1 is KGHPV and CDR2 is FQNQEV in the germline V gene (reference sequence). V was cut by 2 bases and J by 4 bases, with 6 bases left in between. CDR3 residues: CASSLGPYEQYF. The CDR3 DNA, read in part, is TGTGCCAGCAGTCTGGGACCGTATGAACAGTAC.

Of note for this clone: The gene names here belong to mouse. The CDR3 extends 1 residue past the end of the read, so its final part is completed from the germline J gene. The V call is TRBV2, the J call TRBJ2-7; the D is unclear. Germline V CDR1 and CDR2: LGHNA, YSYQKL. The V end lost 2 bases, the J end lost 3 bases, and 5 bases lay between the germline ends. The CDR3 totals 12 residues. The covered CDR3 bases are TGTGCCAGCAGCCAACCCAGCTATGAACAGTAC. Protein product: CASSQPSYEQY. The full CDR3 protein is CASSQPSYEQYF.

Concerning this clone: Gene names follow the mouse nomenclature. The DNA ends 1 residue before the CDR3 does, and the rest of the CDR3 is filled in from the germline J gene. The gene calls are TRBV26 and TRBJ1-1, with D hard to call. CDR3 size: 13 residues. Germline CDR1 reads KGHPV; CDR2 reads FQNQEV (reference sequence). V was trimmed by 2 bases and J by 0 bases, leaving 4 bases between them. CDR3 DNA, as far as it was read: TGTGCCAGCAGTCTGCCAGCAAACACAGAAGTCTTC. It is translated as CASSLPANTEVF. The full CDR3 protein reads CASSLPANTEVFF.

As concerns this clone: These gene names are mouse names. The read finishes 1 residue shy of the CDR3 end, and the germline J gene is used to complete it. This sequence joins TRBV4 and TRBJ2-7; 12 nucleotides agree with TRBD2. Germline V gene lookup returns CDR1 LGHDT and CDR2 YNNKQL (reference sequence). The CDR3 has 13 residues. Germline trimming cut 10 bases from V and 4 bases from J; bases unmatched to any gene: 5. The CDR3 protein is CATRDWGVYEQYF. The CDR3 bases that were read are TGTGCCACCCGGGACTGGGGGGTATATGAACAGTAC.

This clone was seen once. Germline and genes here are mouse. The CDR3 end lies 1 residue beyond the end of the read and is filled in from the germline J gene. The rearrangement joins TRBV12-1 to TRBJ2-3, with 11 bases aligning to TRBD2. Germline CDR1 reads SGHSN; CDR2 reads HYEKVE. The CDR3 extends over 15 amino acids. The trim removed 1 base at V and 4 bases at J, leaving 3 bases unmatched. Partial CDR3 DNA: TGTGCCAGCTCTCTAGACTGGGGGGGATCAGAAACGCTGTAT. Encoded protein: CASSLDWGGSETLY. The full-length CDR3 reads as CASSLDWGGSETLYF.

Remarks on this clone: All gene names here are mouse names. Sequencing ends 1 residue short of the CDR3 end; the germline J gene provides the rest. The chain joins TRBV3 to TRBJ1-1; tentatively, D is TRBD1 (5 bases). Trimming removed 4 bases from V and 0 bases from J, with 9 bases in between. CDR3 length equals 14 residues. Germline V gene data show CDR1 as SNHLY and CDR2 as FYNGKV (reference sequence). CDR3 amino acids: CASSSRDANTEVFF. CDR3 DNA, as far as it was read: TGTGCCAGCAGCTCCAGGGATGCAAACACAGAAGTCTTC.

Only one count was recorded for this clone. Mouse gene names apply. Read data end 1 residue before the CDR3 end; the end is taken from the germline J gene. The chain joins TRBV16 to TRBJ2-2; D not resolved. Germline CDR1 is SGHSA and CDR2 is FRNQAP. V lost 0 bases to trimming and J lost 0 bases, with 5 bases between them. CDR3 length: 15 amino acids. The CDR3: CASSLEGANTGQLYF. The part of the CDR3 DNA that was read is TGTGCAAGCAGCTTAGAGGGAGCAAACACCGGGCAGCTCTAC.

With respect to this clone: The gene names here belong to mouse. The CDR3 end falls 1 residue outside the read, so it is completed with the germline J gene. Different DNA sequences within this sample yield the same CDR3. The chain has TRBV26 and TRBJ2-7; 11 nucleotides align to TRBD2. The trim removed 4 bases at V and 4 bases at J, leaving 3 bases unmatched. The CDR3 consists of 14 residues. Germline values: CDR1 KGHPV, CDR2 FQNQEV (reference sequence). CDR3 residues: CASSPGTGGYEQYF. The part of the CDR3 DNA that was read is TGTGCCAGCAGTCCCGGGACTGGGGGATATGAACAGTAC.

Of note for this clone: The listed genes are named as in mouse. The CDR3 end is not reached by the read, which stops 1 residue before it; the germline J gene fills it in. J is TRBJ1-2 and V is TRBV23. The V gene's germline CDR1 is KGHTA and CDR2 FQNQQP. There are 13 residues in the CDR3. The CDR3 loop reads CSSSQSPGSDYTF. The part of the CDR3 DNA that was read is TGCTCCAGCAGTCAATCCCCGGGCTCCGACTACACC. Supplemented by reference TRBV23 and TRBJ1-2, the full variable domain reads DAAVTQKPRYLIKMKGQEAEMKCIPEKGHTAVFWYQQKQSKELKFLIYFQNQQPLDQIDMVKERFSAVCPSSSLCSLGIRTCEAEDSALYLCSSSQSPGSDYTFGSGTRLLVI.